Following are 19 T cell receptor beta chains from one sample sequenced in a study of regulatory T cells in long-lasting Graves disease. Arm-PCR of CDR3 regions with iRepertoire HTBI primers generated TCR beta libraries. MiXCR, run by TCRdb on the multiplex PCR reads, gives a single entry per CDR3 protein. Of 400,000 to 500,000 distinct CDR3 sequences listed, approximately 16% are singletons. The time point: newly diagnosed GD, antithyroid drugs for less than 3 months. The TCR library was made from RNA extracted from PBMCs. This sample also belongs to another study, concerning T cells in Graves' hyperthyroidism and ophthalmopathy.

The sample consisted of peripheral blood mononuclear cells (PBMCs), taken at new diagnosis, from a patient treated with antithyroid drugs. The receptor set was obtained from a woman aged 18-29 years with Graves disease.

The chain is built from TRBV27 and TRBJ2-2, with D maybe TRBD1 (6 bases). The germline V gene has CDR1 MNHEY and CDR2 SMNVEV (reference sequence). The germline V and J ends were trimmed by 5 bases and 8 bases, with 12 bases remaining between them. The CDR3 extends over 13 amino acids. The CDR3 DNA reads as TGTGCCAGCAGTATTGGGGGCTCAGGGGAGCTGTTTTTT. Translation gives CASSIGGSGELFF.

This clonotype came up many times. CDR3 in DNA: TGCAGCGTTTTGGACAGGGGCTCGCACAATGAGCAGTTCTTC. Protein sequence: CSVLDRGSHNEQFF. The V call is TRBV29-1, the J call TRBJ2-1; 9 bases line up with TRBD1. The germline V gene encodes CDR1 SQVTM and CDR2 ANQGSEA. Germline trimming cut 5 bases from V and 5 bases from J; bases unmatched to any gene: 7. This CDR3 spans 14 amino acids.

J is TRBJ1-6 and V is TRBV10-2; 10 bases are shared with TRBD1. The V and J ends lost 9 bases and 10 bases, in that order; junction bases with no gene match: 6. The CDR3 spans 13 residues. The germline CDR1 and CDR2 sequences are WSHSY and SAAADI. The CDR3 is CASQTGGGSPLHF. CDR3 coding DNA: TGCGCCAGTCAGACAGGGGGCGGATCACCCCTCCACTTT.

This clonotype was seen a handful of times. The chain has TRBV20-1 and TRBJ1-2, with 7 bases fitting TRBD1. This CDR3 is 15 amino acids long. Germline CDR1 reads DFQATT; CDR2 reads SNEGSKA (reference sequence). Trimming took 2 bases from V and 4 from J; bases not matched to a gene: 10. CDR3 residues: CSARLIQGSGYGYTF. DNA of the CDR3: TGCAGTGCTAGACTAATACAGGGGTCGGGCTATGGCTACACCTTC.

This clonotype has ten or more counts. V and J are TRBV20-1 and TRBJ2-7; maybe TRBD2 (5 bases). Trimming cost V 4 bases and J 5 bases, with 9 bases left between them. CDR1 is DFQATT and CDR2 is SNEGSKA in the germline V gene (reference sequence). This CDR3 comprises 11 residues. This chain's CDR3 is CSANGLDEQYF. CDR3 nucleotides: TGCAGTGCTAACGGACTGGACGAGCAGTACTTC.

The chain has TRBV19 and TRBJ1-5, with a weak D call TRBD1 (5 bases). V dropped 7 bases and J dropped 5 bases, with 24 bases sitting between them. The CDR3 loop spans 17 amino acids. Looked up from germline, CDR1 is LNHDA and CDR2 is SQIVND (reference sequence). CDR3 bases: TGTGCCAGTACCATAAAGTACGGGACGGTTAACTATCAGCCCCAGCATTTT. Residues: CASTIKYGTVNYQPQHF.

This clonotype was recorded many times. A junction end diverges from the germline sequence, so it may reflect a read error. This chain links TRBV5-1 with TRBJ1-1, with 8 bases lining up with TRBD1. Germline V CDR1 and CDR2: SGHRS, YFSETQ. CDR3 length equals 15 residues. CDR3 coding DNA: TGTGCCAGCAGCCAGGACAGGGTACTGAACACTGAAGCTTTCTTT. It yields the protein CASSQDRVLNTEAFF.

CDR3: CASSIDILRELFF. DNA for the CDR3: TGTGCCAGTAGTATAGATATACTTAGGGAGCTGTTTTTT. The V and J genes are TRBV19 and TRBJ2-2; D gene ambiguous. CDR1 and CDR2 from the germline V gene are LNHDA and SQIVND (reference sequence). V was clipped by 0 bases and J by 9 bases, with 8 bases between them. The CDR3 spans 13 residues. Looking up the rest from reference TRBV19 and TRBJ2-2 gives the full variable domain: DGGITQSPKYLFRKEGQNVTLSCEQNLNHDAMYWYRQDPGQGLRLIYYSQIVNDFQKGDIAEGYSVSREKKESFPLTVTSAQKNPTAFYLCASSIDILRELFFGEGSRLTVL.

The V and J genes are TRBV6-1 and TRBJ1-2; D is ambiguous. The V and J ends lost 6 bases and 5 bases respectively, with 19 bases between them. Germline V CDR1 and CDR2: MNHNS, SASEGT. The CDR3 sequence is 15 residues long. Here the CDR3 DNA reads TGTGCCAGCAGCAAAACCGAGGGCTGGGAATATGGCTACACCTTC. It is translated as CASSKTEGWEYGYTF.

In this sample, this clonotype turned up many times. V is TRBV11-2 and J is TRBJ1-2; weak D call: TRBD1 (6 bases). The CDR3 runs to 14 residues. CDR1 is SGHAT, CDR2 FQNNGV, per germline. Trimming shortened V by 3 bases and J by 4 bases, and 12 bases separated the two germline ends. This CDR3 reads CASSFQGIGYGYTF. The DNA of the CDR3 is TGTGCCAGCAGCTTCCAGGGGATTGGCTATGGCTACACCTTC.

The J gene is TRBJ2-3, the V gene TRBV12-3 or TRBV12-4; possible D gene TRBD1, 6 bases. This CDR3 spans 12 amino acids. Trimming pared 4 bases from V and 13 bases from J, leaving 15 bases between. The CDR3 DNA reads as TGTGCCAGCAGTTCCGGACAGCCTTTTGAGTATTTT. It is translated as CASSSGQPFEYF.

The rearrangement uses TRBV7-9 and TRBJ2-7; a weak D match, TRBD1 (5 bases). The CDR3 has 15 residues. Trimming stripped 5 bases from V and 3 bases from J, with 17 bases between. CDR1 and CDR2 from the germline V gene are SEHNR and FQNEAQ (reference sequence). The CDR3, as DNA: TGTGCCAGCAGCATTCAGGGCCAAGGGATCTACGAGCAGTACTTC. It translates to CASSIQGQGIYEQYF.

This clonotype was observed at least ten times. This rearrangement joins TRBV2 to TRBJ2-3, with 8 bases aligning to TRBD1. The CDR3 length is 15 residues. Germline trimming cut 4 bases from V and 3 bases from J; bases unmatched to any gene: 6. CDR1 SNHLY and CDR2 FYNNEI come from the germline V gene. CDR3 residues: CASSAQGATTDTQYF. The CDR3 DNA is TGTGCCAGCAGTGCCCAGGGGGCTACGACAGATACGCAGTATTTT.

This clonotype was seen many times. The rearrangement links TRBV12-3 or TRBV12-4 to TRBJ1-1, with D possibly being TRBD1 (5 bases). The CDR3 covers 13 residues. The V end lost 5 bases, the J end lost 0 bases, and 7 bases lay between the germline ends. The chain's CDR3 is CASSGQVNTEAFF. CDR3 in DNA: TGTGCCAGCAGTGGACAAGTGAACACTGAAGCTTTCTTT.

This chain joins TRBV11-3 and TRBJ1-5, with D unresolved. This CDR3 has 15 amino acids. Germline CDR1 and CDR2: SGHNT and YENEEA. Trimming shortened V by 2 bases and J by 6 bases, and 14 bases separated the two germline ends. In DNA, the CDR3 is TGTGCCAGCAGCTTATCGGGGTTTGCAGCTCAGCCCCAGCATTTT. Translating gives CASSLSGFAAQPQHF.

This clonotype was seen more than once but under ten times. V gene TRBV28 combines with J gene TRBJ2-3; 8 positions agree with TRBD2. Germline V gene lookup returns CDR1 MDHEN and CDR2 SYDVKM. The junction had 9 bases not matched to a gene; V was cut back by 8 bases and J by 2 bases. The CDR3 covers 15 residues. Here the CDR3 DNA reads TGTGCCAGCGGCCGGCCGGGAGGGGACACAGATACGCAGTATTTT. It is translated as CASGRPGGDTDTQYF.

The CDR3 DNA sequence: TGTGCCAGCAGCACCGCGGGAGGGCTTTACAATGAGCAGTTCTTC. It specifies CASSTAGGLYNEQFF. This sequence joins TRBV28 and TRBJ2-1, with TRBD2 matching 9 bases. Germline lookup yields CDR1 MDHEN and CDR2 SYDVKM. V gave up 6 bases and J gave up 4 bases; unmatched junction bases: 7. This CDR3 has 15 amino acids.

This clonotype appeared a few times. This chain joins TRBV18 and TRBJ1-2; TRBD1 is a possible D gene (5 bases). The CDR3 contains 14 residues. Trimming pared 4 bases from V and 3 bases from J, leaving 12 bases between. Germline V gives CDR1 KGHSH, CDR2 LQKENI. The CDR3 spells CASSLGRQHYGYTF. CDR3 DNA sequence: TGTGCCAGCTCACTTGGGAGACAGCACTATGGCTACACCTTC.

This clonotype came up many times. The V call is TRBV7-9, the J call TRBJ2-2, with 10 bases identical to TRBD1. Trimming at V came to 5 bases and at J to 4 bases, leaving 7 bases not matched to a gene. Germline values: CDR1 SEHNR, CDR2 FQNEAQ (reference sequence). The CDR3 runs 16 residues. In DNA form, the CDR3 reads TGTGCCAGCAGCCGAGCCGGGACAGGGGTCACCGGGGAGCTGTTTTTT. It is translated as CASSRAGTGVTGELFF.